These 19 T cell receptor beta chains originate from one sample sequenced in a study of graft-versus-host responses after intestinal transplantation. Data came from immunoSEQ multiplex PCR; TCRdb stores just in-frame clones and leaves some out. The table includes approximately 14,000 clones, 25% to 35% detected once. The material sequenced was alloreactive CD4+ T cells from a mixed lymphocyte reaction culture, taken before intestinal transplant. As for subset: CFSE-low proliferating T cells sorted from roughly six-day pre-transplant mixed lymphocyte reaction (GvH or HvG direction). These TCRs come from a human patient who received an intestinal transplant.

This clone was seen more than once but under ten times. V gene TRBV18 combines with J gene TRBJ2-2, with 8 bases lining up with TRBD1. Germline CDR1 reads KGHSH; CDR2 reads LQKENI. There are 17 residues in the CDR3. The J segment lost 1 base and the V segment lost 0 bases, leaving 4 bases of the junction unmatched. CDR3 in DNA: TGTGCCAGCTCACCACCAGGGACAGGCCTGAACACCGGGGAGCTGTTTTTT. Its translation is CASSPPGTGLNTGELFF. The whole variable domain, remainder taken from reference TRBV18 and TRBJ2-2, is NAGVMQNPRHLVRRRGQEARLRCSPMKGHSHVYWYRQLPEEGLKFMVYLQKENIIDESGMPKERFSAEFPKEGPSILRIQQVVRGDSAAYFCASSPPGTGLNTGELFFGEGSRLTVL.

This clone was counted between two and nine times. This chain links TRBV7-9 with TRBJ2-5; D gene uncertain. This CDR3 is 13 amino acids long. V was trimmed by 2 bases and J by 5 bases, leaving 9 bases between them. Germline V gene lookup returns CDR1 SEHNR and CDR2 FQNEAQ (reference sequence). The CDR3 loop is CASSLLGFETQYF. The DNA for the CDR3 is TGTGCCAGCAGCTTATTGGGATTCGAGACCCAGTACTTC.

This clone has more than one count but fewer than ten. The rearrangement uses TRBV19 and TRBJ2-6; D call uncertain. Per the germline V gene, CDR1 is LNHDA and CDR2 is SQIVND (reference sequence). There are 15 residues in the CDR3. The V and J ends lost 6 bases and 4 bases respectively, with 13 bases between them. CDR3 in DNA: TGTGCCAGTAGAATGAGTGCTCTGGGGGCCAACGTCCTGACTTTC. Its protein is CASRMSALGANVLTF.

By share of the sample, this clone is medium-sized (0.01 to 0.1%). This rearrangement joins TRBV28 to TRBJ1-5; no clear D gene. Germline values: CDR1 MDHEN, CDR2 SYDVKM. This CDR3 comprises 11 residues. V shed 3 bases and J shed 3 bases, with 0 bases lying between them. CDR3 loop: CASSFNQPQHF. CDR3 sequence (DNA): TGTGCCAGCAGTTTCAATCAGCCCCAGCATTTT.

V gene TRBV7-2 combines with J gene TRBJ2-3; possibly TRBD1 for D (7 bases). The CDR3 consists of 17 residues. Germline V gene lookup returns CDR1 SGHTA and CDR2 FQGNSA. Deletions cut 0 bases from V and 5 bases from J, with 18 bases between. In DNA, the CDR3 is TGTGCCAGCAGCTTAGCCGGCGGGGCAGGGGGGAGAGATACGCAGTATTTT. It encodes CASSLAGGAGGRDTQYF.

This clone has just a few counts. CDR3 coding DNA: TGTGCCAGCAGCTTCGGGTCCGGGGCGGGCTACGAGCAGTACTTC. Residues: CASSFGSGAGYEQYF. V is TRBV5-4 and J is TRBJ2-7; either TRBD1 or TRBD2 may supply D (5 bases each). V lost 2 bases to trimming and J lost 3 bases, with 15 bases between them. Germline CDR1 and CDR2: SGHNT and YYREEE (reference sequence). This CDR3 has 15 amino acids.

This chain uses TRBV4-1 with TRBJ2-5; no definite D call. With the DNA end fitting TRBJ2-7 better, the J assignment may be wrong. This CDR3 contains 16 residues. CDR1 is MGHRA and CDR2 is YSYEKL in the germline V gene. The CDR3 DNA reads as TGCGCCAGCAGCCAAGAAGGGATCGTCCAAGCCTACGAGCAGTACTTC. Translation: CASSQEGIVQAYEQYF.

The J gene is TRBJ2-7, the V gene TRBV28; D call uncertain. The germline CDR1 and CDR2 sequences are MDHEN and SYDVKM. The CDR3 runs 13 residues. Trimming took off 2 bases at V and 2 bases at J, with 7 bases between the two ends. The CDR3: CASSLVQPYEQYF. The CDR3 DNA follows: TGTGCCAGCAGTTTAGTCCAGCCCTACGAGCAGTACTTC.

The V gene is TRBV10-3, the J gene TRBJ2-5; 7 positions match TRBD2. Unmatched junction bases numbered 10, after V lost 4 bases and J lost 5 bases. This CDR3 is built from 15 residues. Germline CDR1 ENHRY, CDR2 SYGVKD. CDR3 region: CAISALERDGETQYF. CDR3 bases: TGTGCCATCAGTGCGTTGGAGCGGGACGGGGAGACCCAGTACTTC.

This clone appeared a few times. The chain uses TRBV14 and TRBJ2-7; possibly TRBD1 for D (7 bases). The CDR3 is 14 amino acids. CDR1 SGHDN and CDR2 FVKESK come from the germline V gene. The ends were cut back, 1 base at V and 7 bases at J, with 14 bases in the middle. Here the CDR3 reads CASSQATGTEEQYF. The CDR3 bases are TGTGCCAGCAGCCAAGCGACAGGGACTGAGGAGCAGTACTTC.

This chain uses TRBV6-1 with TRBJ1-1, with D perhaps TRBD1 (5 bases). Trimming cost V 5 bases and J 5 bases, with 15 bases left between them. Germline-derived CDR1 and CDR2 are MNHNS and SASEGT. This CDR3 contains 14 residues. The CDR3 loop is CASSNNFRDTEAFF. In DNA form, the CDR3 reads TGTGCCAGCAGTAATAACTTCAGGGATACTGAAGCTTTCTTT.

By share, this clone counts as medium-sized. The chain links TRBV5-1 to TRBJ2-7; D might be TRBD2 (6 bases). Deletions cut 2 bases from V and 2 bases from J, with 11 bases between. This CDR3 comprises 14 residues. Germline V gene data show CDR1 as SGHRS and CDR2 as YFSETQ. CDR3 region: CASSFPGLPYEQYF. CDR3 bases: TGCGCCAGCAGCTTCCCGGGACTTCCCTACGAGCAGTACTTC.

The sample holds a few counts of this clone. The chain recombines TRBV5-1 with TRBJ2-2; D remains ambiguous. The CDR3 consists of 14 residues. Germline V lookup: CDR1 SGHRS, CDR2 YFSETQ. Trimming shortened V by 3 bases and J by 8 bases, and 14 bases separated the two germline ends. Here the CDR3 reads CASSSRTRTGELFF. DNA of the CDR3: TGCGCCAGCAGCTCTAGAACCCGAACTGGGGAGCTGTTTTTT.

This clone ranks as medium-sized. This chain joins TRBV25-1 and TRBJ2-7; D may be TRBD1 (5 bases). Trimming removed 4 bases from V and 1 base from J, with 11 bases in between. CDR3 length: 14 residues. The germline V gene encodes CDR1 MGHDK and CDR2 SYGVNS. In nucleotides, the CDR3 is TGTGCCAGCAGTGGTGCCAGGGAATCCTACGAGCAGTACTTC. It translates to CASSGARESYEQYF.

By frequency in the sample, this clone is medium-sized. The gene calls are TRBV7-3 and TRBJ1-1, with D maybe TRBD1 (5 bases). CDR3 length equals 16 residues. Looked up from germline, CDR1 is SGHTA and CDR2 is FQGTGA. Trimming left V 3 bases short and J 1 base short, with 15 bases between. CDR3 in amino acids: CASSFQGVRPNTEAFF. As DNA, the CDR3 is TGTGCCAGCAGCTTCCAGGGTGTCAGACCGAACACTGAAGCTTTCTTT.

The chain has TRBV9 and TRBJ2-1; D is unclear. In germline, CDR1 is SGDLS, CDR2 YYNGEE. V was shortened by 0 bases and J by 7 bases, with 8 bases between the two germline ends. The CDR3 runs to 13 residues. The CDR3 region is CASSVAVKNEQFF. CDR3 nucleotide sequence: TGTGCCAGCAGCGTAGCAGTTAAGAATGAGCAGTTCTTC.

The CDR3: CASGGRAGGYEQYF. CDR3 sequence (DNA): TGCGCCAGCGGGGGGAGGGCCGGGGGCTACGAGCAGTACTTC. This chain joins TRBV10-1 and TRBJ2-7, with 7 bases identical to TRBD2. The germline gives CDR1 WNHNN, CDR2 SYGVQD (reference sequence). Trimming cost V 8 bases and J 3 bases; bases outside gene matches: 10. The CDR3 is made up of 14 amino acids.

The chain uses TRBV7-2 and TRBJ2-2; D remains ambiguous. The CDR3 totals 14 residues. In germline, CDR1 is SGHTA, CDR2 FQGNSA. V was clipped by 1 base and J by 6 bases, with 9 bases between them. CDR3 sequence reads: CASSLVLVAGELFF. CDR3 DNA sequence: TGTGCCAGCAGCTTAGTCCTAGTAGCCGGGGAGCTGTTTTTT.

This clone was counted a few times. It may be a read error: a sequence one base away is much more abundant. Since no conserved phenylalanine or tryptophan closes the CDR3, a read error is the likely cause. This chain connects TRBV4-3 to TRBJ2-7; 11 bases match TRBD1. Germline trimming cut 4 bases from V and 7 bases from J; bases unmatched to any gene: 12. The germline V gene encodes CDR1 LGHNA and CDR2 YSLEER. The CDR3 has 16 residues. The CDR3 DNA reads TGCGCCAGCAGCCCGCGGGTCCGGACAGGGGGCCTAGAGCAGTACCTC. The encoded protein is CASSPRVRTGGLEQYL.